This T cell receptor beta chain was captured in a study of neurological immune-mediated disorders. The V and J ends lost 1 base and 1 base respectively, with 11 bases between them. Germline-derived CDR1 and CDR2 are SNHLY and FYNNEI. This CDR3 is 15 amino acids long. The time point here: longitudinal time-point 1 (baseline). As for this clonotype: A read error may be the cause here, since a much bigger clone is one base away. The conserved phenylalanine or tryptophan normally closing the CDR3 is absent here, so this likely arose from a read error.

Synthesis of cDNA was accomplished via 5'RACE employing 10-nucleotide random UMIs. A single record per CDR3 protein comes from TCRdb applying MiXCR to the 5' RACE reads. The table includes fewer than 90,000 distinct CDR3 sequences, 10% detected once. The sample comprised PBMCs. V usage is TRBV2 and J usage is TRBJ2-7; D is perhaps TRBD2 (6 bases). This TCR came from a man aged 25 to 40 in good health. CDR3 amino acids: CASSEELAESYEQYY. CDR3 sequence (DNA): TGTGCCAGCAGTGAAGAACTAGCAGAATCCTACGAGCAGTACTAC.